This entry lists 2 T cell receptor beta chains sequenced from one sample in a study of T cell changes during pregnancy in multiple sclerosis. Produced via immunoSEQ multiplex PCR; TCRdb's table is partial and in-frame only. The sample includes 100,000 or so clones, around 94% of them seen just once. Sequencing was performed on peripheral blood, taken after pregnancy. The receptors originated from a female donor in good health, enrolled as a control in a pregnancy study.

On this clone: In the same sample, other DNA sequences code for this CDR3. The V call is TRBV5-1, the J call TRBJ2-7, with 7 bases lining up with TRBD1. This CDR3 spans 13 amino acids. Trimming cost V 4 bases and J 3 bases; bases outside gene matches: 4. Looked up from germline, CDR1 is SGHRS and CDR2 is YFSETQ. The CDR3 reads CASSPGQSYEQYF. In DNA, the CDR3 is TGCGCCAGCAGCCCGGGACAGAGCTACGAGCAGTACTTC.

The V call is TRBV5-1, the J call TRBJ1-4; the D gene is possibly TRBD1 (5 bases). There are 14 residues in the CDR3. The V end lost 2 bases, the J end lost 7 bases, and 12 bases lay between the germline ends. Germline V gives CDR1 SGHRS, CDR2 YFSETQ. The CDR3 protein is CASSFDRRVEKLFF. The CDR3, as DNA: TGCGCCAGCAGCTTCGACAGACGGGTTGAAAAACTGTTTTTT.